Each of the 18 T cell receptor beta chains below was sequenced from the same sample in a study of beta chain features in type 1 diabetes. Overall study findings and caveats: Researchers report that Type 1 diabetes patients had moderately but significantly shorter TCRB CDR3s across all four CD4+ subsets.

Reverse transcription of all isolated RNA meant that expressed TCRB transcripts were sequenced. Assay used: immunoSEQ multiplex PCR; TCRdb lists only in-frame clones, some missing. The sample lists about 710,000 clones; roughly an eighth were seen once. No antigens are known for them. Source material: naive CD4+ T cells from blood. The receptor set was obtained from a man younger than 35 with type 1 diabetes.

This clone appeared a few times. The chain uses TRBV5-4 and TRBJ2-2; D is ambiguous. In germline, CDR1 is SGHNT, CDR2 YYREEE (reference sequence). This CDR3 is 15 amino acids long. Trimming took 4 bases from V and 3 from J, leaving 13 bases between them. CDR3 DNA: TGTGCCAGCAGCCCAAGGGCTCAGGACACCGGGGAGCTGTTTTTT. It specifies CASSPRAQDTGELFF.

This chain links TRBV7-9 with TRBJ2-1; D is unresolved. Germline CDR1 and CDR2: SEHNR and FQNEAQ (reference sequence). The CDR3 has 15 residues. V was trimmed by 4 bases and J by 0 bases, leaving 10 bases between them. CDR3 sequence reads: CASSYYRSSYNEQFF. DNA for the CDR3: TGTGCCAGCAGCTACTACCGGAGCTCCTACAATGAGCAGTTCTTC.

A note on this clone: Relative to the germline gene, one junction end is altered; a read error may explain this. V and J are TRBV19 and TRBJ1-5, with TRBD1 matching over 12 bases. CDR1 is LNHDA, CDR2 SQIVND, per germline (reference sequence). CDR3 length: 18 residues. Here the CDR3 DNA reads TGTGCCAGTAGTCTAGACGATCGGGGGACAGGGGGCGTTCAGCCCCAGCATTTT. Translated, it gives CASSLDDRGTGGVQPQHF.

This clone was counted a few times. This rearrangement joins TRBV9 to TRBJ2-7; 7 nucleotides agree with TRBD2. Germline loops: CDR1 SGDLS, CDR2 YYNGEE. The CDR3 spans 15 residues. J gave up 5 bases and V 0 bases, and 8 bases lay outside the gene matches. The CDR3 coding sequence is TGTGCCAGCAGCGTAGGACTAGCTTGGGCAAACGAGCAGTACTTC. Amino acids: CASSVGLAWANEQYF.

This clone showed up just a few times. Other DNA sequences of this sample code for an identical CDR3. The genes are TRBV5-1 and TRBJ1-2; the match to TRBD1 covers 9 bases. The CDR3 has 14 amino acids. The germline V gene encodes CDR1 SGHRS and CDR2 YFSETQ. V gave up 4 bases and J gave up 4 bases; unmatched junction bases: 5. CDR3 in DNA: TGCGCCAGCAGCCCGGACAGGGGAGGCTATGGCTACACCTTC. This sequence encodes CASSPDRGGYGYTF.

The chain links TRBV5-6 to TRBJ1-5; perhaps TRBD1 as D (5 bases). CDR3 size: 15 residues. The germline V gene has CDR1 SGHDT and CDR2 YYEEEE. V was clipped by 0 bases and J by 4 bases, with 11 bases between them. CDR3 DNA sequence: TGTGCCAGCAGCTTGGAATCGGCAGGGAATCAGCCCCAGCATTTT. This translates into CASSLESAGNQPQHF.

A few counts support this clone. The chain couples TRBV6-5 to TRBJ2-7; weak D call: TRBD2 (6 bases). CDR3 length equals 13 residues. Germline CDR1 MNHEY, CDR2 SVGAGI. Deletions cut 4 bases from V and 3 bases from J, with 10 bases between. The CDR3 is CASSSTRFYEQYF. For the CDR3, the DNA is TGTGCCAGCAGTTCGACTAGATTCTACGAGCAGTACTTC.

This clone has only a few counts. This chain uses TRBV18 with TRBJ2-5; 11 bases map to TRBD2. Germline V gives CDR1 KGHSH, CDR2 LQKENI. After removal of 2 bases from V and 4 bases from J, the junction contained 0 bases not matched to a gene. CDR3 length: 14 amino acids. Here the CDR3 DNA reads TGTGCCAGCTCACCAGGGACTAGCGGAGAGACCCAGTACTTC. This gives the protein CASSPGTSGETQYF.

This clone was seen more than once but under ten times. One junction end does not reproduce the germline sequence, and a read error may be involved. The CDR3, as DNA: TGTGCTAGCAGCTTAAGGGCAGGGGGCTCCTACGAGCAGTACTTC. Translating gives CASSLRAGGSYEQYF. V gene TRBV7-7 combines with J gene TRBJ2-7; 7 bases line up with TRBD1. Germline V lookup: CDR1 SSHAT, CDR2 FNYEAQ (reference sequence). This CDR3 region has 15 residues. Drawing the rest from reference TRBV7-7 and TRBJ2-7, the complete variable domain is GAGVSQSPRYKVTKRGQDVTLRCDPISSHATLYWYQQALGQGPEFLTYFNYEAQPDKSGLPSDRFSAERPEGSISTLTIQRTEQRDSAMYRCASSLRAGGSYEQYFGPGTRLTVT.

The CDR3, as DNA: TGCGCCAGCAGCCAAGAATGGTCTAGCGGGGGGGCAGATACGCAGTATTTT. Protein sequence: CASSQEWSSGGADTQYF. The chain carries TRBV4-3 and TRBJ2-3; 12 nucleotides line up with TRBD2. Germline trimming cut 0 bases from V and 4 bases from J; bases unmatched to any gene: 5. This CDR3 contains 17 residues. Germline V CDR1 and CDR2: LGHNA, YSLEER.

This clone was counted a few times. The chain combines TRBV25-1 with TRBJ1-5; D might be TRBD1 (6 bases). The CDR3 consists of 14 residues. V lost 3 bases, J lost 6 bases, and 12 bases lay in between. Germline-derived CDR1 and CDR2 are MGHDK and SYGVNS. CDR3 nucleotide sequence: TGTGCCAGCAGTGATCTCGAGGACAGTCAGCCCCAGCATTTT. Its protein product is CASSDLEDSQPQHF.

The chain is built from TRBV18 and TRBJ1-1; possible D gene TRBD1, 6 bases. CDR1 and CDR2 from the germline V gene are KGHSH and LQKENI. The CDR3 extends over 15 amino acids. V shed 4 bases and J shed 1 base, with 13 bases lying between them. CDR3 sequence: CASSLMRDTNTEAFF. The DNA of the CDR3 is TGTGCCAGCTCACTCATGAGGGACACGAACACTGAAGCTTTCTTT.

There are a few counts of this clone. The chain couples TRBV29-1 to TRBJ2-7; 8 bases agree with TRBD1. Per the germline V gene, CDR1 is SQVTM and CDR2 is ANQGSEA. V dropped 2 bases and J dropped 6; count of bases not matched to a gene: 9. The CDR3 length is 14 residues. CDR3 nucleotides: TGCAGCGTTGAATACCCGGCAGGGGGCCCCGAGCAGTACTTC. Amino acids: CSVEYPAGGPEQYF.

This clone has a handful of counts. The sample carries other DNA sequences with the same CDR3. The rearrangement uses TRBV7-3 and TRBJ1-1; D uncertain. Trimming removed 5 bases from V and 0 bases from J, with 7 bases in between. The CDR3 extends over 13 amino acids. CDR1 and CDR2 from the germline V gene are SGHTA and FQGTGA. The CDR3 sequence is CASSLTLNTEAFF. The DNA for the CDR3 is TGTGCCAGCAGCCTGACATTGAACACTGAAGCTTTCTTT.

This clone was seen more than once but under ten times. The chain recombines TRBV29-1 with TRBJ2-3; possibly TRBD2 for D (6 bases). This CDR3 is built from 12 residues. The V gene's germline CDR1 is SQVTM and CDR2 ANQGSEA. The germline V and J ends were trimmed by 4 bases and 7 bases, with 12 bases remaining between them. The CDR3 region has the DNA TGCAGCGTTGTAGCGGCGTTCTATACGCAGTATTTT. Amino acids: CSVVAAFYTQYF.

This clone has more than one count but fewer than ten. CDR3 sequence: CAWSSLGGGYTF. CDR3 nucleotides: TGTGCCTGGAGTTCGTTGGGTGGAGGCTACACCTTC. The chain couples TRBV30 to TRBJ1-2; D gene ambiguous. Germline assignment: CDR1 GTSNPN and CDR2 SVGIG (reference sequence). This CDR3 has 12 residues. Trimming shortened V by 2 bases and J by 8 bases, and 12 bases separated the two germline ends.

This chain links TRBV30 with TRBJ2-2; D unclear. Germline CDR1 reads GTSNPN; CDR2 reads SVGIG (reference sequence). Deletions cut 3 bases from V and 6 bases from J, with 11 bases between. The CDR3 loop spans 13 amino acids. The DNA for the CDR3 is TGTGCCTGGAGGACTCAAGGCGCCGGGGAGCTGTTTTTT. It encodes CAWRTQGAGELFF.

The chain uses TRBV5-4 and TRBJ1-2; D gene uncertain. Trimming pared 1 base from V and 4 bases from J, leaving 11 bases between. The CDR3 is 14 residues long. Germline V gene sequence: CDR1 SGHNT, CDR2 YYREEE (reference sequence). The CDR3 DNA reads TGTGCCAGCAGCTTGTTAAACGGAGCCTATGGCTACACCTTC. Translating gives CASSLLNGAYGYTF.